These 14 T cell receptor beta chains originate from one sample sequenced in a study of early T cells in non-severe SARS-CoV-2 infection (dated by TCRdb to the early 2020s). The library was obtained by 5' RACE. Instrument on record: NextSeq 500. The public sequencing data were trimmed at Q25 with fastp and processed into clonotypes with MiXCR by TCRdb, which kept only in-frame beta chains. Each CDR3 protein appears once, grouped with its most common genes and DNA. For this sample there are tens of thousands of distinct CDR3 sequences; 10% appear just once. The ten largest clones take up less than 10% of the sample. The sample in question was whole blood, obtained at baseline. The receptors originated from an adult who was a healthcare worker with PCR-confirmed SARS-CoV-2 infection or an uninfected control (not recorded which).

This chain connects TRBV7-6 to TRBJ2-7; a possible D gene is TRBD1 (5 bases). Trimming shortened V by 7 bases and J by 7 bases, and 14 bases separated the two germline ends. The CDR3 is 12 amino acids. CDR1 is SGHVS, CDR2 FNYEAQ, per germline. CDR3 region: CASNQPTGEQYF. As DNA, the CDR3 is TGTGCCAGCAACCAACCCACAGGAGAGCAGTACTTC.

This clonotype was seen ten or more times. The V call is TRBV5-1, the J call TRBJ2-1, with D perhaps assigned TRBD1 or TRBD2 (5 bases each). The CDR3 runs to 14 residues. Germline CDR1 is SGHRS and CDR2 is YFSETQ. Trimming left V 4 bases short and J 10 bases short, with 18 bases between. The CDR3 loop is CASSPSGARGEQFF. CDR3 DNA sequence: TGCGCCAGCAGCCCATCCGGGGCCCGAGGGGAGCAGTTCTTC.

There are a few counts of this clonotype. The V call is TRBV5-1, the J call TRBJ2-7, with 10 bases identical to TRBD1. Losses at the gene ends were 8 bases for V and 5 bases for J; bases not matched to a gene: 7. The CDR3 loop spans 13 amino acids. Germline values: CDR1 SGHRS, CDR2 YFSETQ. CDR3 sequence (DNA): TGCGCCAGTTTCGGACAGGGGGGACACGAGCAGTACTTC. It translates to CASFGQGGHEQYF.

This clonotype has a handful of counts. Written as DNA, the CDR3 is TGTGCCAGCGGAGAGGGCCGAGTGACTGAAGCTTTCTTT. Its protein is CASGEGRVTEAFF. The chain uses TRBV6-5 and TRBJ1-1; D remains ambiguous. V shed 8 bases and J shed 5 bases, with 15 bases lying between them. This CDR3 spans 13 amino acids. Per germline, CDR1 MNHEY and CDR2 SVGAGI.

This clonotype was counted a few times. In DNA, the CDR3 is TGTGCCAGCAGTTTAGGAGGGGCTCAGCCCCAGCATTTT. The encoded protein is CASSLGGAQPQHF. The chain employs TRBV12-3 or TRBV12-4 and TRBJ1-5; D might be TRBD1 (5 bases). The CDR3 is 13 amino acids. Trimming removed 1 base from V and 6 bases from J, with 7 bases in between.

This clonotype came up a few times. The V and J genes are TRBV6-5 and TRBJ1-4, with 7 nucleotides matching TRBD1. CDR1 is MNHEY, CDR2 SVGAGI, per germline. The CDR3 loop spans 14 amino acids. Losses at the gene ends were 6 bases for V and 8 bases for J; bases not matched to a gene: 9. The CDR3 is CASSDDRDAEKLFF. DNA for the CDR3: TGTGCCAGCAGCGATGACAGGGATGCAGAAAAACTGTTTTTT.

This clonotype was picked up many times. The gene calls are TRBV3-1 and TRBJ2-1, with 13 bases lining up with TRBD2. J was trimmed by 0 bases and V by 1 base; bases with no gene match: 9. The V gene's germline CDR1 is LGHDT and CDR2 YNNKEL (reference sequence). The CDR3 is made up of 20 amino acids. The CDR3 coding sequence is TGTGCCAGCAGCCAAGTTGGTGGACTAGCGGGGGACAGCTCCTACAATGAGCAGTTCTTC. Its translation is CASSQVGGLAGDSSYNEQFF.

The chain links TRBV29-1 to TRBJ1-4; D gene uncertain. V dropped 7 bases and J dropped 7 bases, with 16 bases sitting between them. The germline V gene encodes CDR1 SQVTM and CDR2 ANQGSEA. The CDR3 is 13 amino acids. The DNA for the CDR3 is TGCAGCGCGGCAACTGGACCGGGTGAAAAACTGTTTTTT. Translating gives CSAATGPGEKLFF.

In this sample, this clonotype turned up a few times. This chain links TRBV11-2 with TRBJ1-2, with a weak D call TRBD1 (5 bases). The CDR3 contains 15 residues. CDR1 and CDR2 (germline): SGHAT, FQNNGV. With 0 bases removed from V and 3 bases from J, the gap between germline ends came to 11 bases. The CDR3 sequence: CASSLDRGDYYGYTF. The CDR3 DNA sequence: TGTGCCAGCAGCTTAGACCGGGGGGATTACTATGGCTACACCTTC. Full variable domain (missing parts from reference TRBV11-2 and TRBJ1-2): EAGVAQSPRYKIIEKRQSVAFWCNPISGHATLYWYQQILGQGPKLLIQFQNNGVVDDSQLPKDRFSAERLKGVDSTLKIQPAKLEDSAVYLCASSLDRGDYYGYTFGSGTRLTVV.

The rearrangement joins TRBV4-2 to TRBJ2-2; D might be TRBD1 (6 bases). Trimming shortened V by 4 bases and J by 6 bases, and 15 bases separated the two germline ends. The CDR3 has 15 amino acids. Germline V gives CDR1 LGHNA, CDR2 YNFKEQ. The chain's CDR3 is CASSLTRQVPGELFF. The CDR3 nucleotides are TGTGCCAGCAGCCTCACTCGACAGGTCCCCGGGGAGCTGTTTTTT.

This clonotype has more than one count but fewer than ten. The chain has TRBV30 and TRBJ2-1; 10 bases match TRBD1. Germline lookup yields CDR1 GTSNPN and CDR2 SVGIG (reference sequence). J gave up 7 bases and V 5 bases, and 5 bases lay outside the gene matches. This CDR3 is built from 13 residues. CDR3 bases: TGTGCCTGGTCCACGGGACAGGGGAATGAGCAGTTCTTC. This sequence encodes CAWSTGQGNEQFF.

The CDR3: CASRPPGTNYYEQYF. CDR3 DNA sequence: TGTGCCAGCAGACCCCCCGGGACAAACTATTACGAGCAGTACTTC. The chain links TRBV28 to TRBJ2-7; D perhaps matches TRBD1 (6 bases). The CDR3 has 15 amino acids. The V and J ends lost 6 bases and 4 bases respectively, with 19 bases between them. Germline lookup yields CDR1 MDHEN and CDR2 SYDVKM.

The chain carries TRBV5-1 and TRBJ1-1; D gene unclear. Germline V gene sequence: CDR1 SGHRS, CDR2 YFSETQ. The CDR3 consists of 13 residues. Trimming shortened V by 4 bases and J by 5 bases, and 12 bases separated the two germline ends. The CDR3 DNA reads TGCGCCAGCAGCCCTGACCTAGGGACTGAAGCTTTCTTT. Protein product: CASSPDLGTEAFF.

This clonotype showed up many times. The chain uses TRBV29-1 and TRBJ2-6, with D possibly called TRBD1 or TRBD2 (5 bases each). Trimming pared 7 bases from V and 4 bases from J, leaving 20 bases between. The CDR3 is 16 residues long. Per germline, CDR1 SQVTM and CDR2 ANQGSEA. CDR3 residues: CSAWDVGLEGANVLTF. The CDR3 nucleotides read TGCAGCGCCTGGGACGTCGGGCTTGAGGGGGCCAACGTCCTGACTTTC.